This T cell receptor beta chain originates from a study of blood T cell repertoires in COVID-19. The germline gives CDR1 LGHNA, CDR2 YSLEER. V lost 0 bases and J 7 bases, leaving 13 bases between the germline ends. This CDR3 region has 14 residues. Clones were read by immunoSEQ multiplex PCR, and TCRdb kept only the in-frame ones, dropping some. The sample holds 37,000 or so clones, roughly 89% seen once. Sequencing was performed on peripheral blood. This TCR was recovered from a human donor in a cohort sampled during active COVID-19. This chain uses TRBV4-3 with TRBJ2-7, with D possibly being TRBD2 (6 bases). DNA of the CDR3: TGCGCCAGCAGCCAAGAGGCGGGACCGGGGGAGCAGTACTTC. Amino acid sequence: CASSQEAGPGEQYF.